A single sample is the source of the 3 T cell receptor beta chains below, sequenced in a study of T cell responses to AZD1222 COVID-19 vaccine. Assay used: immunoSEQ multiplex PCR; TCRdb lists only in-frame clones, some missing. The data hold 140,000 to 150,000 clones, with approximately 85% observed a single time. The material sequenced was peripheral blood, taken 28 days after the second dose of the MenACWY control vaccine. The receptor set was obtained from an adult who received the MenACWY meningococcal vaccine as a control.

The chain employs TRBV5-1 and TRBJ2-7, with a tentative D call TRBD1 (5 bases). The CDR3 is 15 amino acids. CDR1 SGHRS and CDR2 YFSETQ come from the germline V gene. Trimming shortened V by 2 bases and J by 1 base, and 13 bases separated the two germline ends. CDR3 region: CASSFGDSISYEQYF. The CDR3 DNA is TGCGCCAGCAGCTTTGGTGACAGTATATCCTACGAGCAGTACTTC.

The CDR3 region is CASSFVPLQGDYGYTF. CDR3 DNA: TGTGCCAGCAGTTTTGTTCCACTCCAGGGGGACTATGGCTACACCTTC. This chain connects TRBV27 to TRBJ1-2; TRBD1 matches 7 bases. Per the germline V gene, CDR1 is MNHEY and CDR2 is SMNVEV (reference sequence). The CDR3 extends over 16 amino acids. The V and J ends lost 3 bases and 3 bases, in that order; junction bases with no gene match: 10.

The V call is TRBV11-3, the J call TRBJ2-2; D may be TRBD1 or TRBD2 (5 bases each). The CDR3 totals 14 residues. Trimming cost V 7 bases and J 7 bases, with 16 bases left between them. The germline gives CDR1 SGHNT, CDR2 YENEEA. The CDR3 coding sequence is TGTGCCAGCACCCTCAAAACTGGGGGCGGGGAGCTGTTTTTT. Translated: CASTLKTGGGELFF. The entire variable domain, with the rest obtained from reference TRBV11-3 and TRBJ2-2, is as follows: EAGVVQSPRYKIIEKKQPVAFWCNPISGHNTLYWYLQNLGQGPELLIRYENEEAVDDSQLPKDRFSAERLKGVDSTLKIQPAELGDSAVYLCASTLKTGGGELFFGEGSRLTVL.